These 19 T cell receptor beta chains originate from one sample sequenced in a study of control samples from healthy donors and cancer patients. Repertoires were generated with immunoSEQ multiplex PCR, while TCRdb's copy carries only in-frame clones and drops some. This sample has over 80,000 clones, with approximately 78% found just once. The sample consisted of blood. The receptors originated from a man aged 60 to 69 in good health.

The CDR3 nucleotides read TGCGCCAGCAGCTTGGCCGGGACAGGGTATGGCTACACCTTC. It translates to CASSLAGTGYGYTF. This chain joins TRBV5-1 and TRBJ1-2; 9 bases fit TRBD1. Germline V CDR1 and CDR2: SGHRS, YFSETQ. The ends lost 0 bases at V and 5 bases at J; junction bases unmatched: 2. The CDR3 spans 14 residues.

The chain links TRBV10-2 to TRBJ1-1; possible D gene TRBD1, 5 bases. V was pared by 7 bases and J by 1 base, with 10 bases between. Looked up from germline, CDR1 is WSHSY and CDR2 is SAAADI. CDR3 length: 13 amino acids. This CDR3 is CASTLTGNTEAFF. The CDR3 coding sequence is TGCGCCAGCACCCTAACAGGGAACACTGAAGCTTTCTTT.

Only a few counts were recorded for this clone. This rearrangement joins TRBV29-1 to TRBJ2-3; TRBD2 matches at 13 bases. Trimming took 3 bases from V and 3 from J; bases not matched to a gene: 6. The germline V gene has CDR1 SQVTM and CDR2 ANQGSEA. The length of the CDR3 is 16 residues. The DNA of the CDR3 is TGCAGCGTTGACACGGGACTAGCGGGGTGGACAGATACGCAGTATTTT. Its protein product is CSVDTGLAGWTDTQYF.

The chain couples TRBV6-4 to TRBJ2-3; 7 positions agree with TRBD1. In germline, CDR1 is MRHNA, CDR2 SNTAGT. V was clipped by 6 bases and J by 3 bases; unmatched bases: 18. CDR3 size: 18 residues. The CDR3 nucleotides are TGTGCCAGCAGGTTTCCCCCACCGGACAGGTCGGCAACAGATACGCAGTATTTT. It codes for CASRFPPPDRSATDTQYF.

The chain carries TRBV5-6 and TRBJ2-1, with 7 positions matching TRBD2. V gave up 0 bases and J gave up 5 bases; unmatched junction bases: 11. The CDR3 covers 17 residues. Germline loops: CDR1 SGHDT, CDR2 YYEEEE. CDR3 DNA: TGTGCCAGCAGCTTGGTGGACGTGGGGAGGGCTAACAATGAGCAGTTCTTC. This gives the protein CASSLVDVGRANNEQFF.

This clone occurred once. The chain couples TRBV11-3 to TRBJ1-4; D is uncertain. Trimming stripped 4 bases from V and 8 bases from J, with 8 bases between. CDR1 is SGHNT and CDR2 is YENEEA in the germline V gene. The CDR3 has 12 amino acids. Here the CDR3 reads CASSSREEKLFF. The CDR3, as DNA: TGTGCCAGCAGCTCTCGAGAGGAAAAACTGTTTTTT.

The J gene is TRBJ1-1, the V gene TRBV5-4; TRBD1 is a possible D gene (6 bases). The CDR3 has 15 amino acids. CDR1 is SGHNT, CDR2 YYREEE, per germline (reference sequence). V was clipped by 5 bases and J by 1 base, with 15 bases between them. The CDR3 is CASSEGGEKNTEAFF. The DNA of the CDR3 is TGTGCCAGCAGTGAAGGGGGGGAGAAGAACACTGAAGCTTTCTTT.

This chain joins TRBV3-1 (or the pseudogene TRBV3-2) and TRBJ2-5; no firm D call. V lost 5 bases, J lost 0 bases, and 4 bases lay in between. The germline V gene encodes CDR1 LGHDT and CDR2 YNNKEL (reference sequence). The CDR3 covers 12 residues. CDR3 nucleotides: TGTGCCAGCAGCGTAAACCAAGAGACCCAGTACTTC. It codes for CASSVNQETQYF.

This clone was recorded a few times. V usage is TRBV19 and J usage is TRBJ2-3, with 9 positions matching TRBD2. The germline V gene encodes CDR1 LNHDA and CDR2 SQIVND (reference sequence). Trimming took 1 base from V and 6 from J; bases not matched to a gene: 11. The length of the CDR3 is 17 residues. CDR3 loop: CASSIATPSGRRDTQYF. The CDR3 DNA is TGTGCCAGTAGTATAGCAACCCCGAGCGGGAGGAGGGATACGCAGTATTTT.

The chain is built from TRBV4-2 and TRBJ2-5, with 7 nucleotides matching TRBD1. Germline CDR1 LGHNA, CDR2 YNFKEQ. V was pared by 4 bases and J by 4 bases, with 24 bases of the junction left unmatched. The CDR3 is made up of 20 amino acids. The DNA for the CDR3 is TGTGCCAGCAGCCCAACGTCTAGCTCAGGGGGTGCTTTTCCCTCAGAGACCCAGTACTTC. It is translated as CASSPTSSSGGAFPSETQYF.

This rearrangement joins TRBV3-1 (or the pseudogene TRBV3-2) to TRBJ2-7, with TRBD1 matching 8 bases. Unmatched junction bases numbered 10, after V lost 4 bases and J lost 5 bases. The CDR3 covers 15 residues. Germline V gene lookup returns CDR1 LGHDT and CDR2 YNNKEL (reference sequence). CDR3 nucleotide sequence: TGTGCCAGCAGCCCAGGACAGGGATACAAGGACGAGCAGTACTTC. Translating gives CASSPGQGYKDEQYF.

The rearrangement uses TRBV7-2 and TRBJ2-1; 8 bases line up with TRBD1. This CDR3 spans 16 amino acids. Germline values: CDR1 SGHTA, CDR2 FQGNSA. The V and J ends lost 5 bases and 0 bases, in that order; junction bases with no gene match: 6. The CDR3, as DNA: TGTGCCAGCAGCCTTATGGGACAGGTCTCCTACAATGAGCAGTTCTTC. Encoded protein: CASSLMGQVSYNEQFF.

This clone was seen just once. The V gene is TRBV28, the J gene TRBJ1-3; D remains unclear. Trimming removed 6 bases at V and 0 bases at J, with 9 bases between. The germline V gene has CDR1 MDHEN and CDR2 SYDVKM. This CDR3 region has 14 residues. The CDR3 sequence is CASREGVSGNTIYF. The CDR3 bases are TGTGCCAGCAGGGAGGGAGTCTCTGGAAACACCATATATTTT.

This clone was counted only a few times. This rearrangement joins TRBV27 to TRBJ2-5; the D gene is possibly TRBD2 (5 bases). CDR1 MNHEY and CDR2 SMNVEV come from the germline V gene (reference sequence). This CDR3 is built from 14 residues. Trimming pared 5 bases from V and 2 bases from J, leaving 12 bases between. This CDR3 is CASSMTIRQETQYF. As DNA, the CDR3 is TGTGCCAGCAGTATGACTATACGGCAAGAGACCCAGTACTTC.

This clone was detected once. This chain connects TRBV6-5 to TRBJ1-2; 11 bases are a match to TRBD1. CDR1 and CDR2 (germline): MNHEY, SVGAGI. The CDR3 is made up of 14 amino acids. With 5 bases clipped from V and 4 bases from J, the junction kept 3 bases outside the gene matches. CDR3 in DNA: TGTGCCAGCAGTAGGACAGGGGGCAGCTATGGCTACACCTTC. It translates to CASSRTGGSYGYTF.

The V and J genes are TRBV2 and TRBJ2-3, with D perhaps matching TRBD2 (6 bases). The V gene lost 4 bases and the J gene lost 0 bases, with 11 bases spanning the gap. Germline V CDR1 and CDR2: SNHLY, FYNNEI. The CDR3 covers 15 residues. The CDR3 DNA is TGTGCCAGCAGTGCCGGGACTCTAAGCACAGATACGCAGTATTTT. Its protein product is CASSAGTLSTDTQYF.

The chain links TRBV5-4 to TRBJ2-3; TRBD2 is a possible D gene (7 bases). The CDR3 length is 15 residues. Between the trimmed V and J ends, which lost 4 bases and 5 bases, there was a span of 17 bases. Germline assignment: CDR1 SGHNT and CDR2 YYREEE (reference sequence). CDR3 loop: CASSLDRSGVDTQYF. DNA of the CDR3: TGTGCCAGCAGCCTTGACAGGAGCGGGGTAGATACGCAGTATTTT.

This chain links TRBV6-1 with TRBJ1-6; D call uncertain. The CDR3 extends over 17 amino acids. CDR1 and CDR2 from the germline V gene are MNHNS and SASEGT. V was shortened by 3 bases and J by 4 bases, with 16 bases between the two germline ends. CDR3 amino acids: CASSELRSELYNSPLHF. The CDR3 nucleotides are TGTGCCAGCAGTGAGCTCCGGAGTGAACTTTATAATTCACCCCTCCACTTT.

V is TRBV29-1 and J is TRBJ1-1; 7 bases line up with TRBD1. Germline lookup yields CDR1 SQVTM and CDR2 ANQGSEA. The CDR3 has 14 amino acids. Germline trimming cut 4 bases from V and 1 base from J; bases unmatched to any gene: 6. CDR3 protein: CSVVTGSKNTEAFF. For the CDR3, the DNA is TGCAGCGTTGTGACAGGGTCTAAGAACACTGAAGCTTTCTTT.